This T cell receptor (beta chain) was documented in a study of T-cell reconstitution after alpha-beta-depleted transplantation in children. Using unique molecular identifiers, the investigators prepared the TCRbeta library. One entry per CDR3 protein, called by TCRdb with MiXCR from the PCR reads. This table holds approximately 500,000 distinct CDR3 sequences, roughly a tenth found once. Study outcomes and limitations: The study traced high day-60 TCRbeta diversity in some patients to surviving recipient T cells and thymic progenitors. Several hundred graft clones that had expanded were reportedly the source of alpha-beta T cells about two months after transplant. Newly produced T cells mostly provided counts and TCRbeta diversity after one year, as hyperexpanded clones declined.

Ten or more counts support this clonotype. Antigen unknown. Sequences were derived from PBMCs, sampled before TCRalphabeta/CD19-depleted stem cell transplant. The TCR was taken from a child aged 2-15 years with inherited bone marrow failure, due to receive a stem cell transplant.

The CDR3 here is CASSFSDRRQETQYF. CDR3 bases: TGCGCCAGCAGTTTCTCGGACAGGCGCCAAGAGACCCAGTACTTC. The rearrangement joins TRBV5-1 to TRBJ2-5, with 7 positions matching TRBD1. J gave up 1 base and V 5 bases, and 8 bases lay outside the gene matches. Germline values: CDR1 SGHRS, CDR2 YFSETQ. This CDR3 has 15 residues.